This T cell receptor (beta chain) was retrieved from a study of shared clonotypes between healthy human individuals. Assay: immunoSEQ multiplex PCR; the TCRdb copy retains only in-frame clones and omits some. The sample lists about 2 million clones, just under 95% seen once, with around 1% in the top ten. Germline V gives CDR1 MGHRA, CDR2 YSYEKL. V shed 1 base and J 5 bases; nucleotides not matched to a gene: 8. The CDR3 contains 16 residues. Terminally differentiated effector memory CD45RA+ cells were excluded from the naive CD8 cells, which were CD45RO-negative and positively selected for CCR7. The V gene is TRBV4-1, the J gene TRBJ2-3, with 8 bases that match TRBD1. The specimen sequenced was naive CD8+ T cells sorted from blood. The sequence came from a man aged 18 to 29 in good health. The CDR3 region has the DNA TGCGCCAGCAGCCAAGGAGCCGGACAGGGAATAGATACGCAGTATTTT. It codes for CASSQGAGQGIDTQYF.